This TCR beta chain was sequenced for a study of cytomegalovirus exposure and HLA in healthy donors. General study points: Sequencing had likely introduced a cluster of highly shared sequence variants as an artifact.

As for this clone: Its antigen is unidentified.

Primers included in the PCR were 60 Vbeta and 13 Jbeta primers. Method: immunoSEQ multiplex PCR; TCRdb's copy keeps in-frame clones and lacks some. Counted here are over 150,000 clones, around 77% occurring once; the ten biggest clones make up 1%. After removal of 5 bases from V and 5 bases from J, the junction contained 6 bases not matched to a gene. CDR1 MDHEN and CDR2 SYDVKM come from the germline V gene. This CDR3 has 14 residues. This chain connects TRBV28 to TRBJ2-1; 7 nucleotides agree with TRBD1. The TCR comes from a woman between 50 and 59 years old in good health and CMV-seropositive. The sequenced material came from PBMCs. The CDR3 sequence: CASSAWTGDNEQFF. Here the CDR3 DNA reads TGTGCCAGCAGTGCCTGGACAGGCGACAATGAGCAGTTCTTC.